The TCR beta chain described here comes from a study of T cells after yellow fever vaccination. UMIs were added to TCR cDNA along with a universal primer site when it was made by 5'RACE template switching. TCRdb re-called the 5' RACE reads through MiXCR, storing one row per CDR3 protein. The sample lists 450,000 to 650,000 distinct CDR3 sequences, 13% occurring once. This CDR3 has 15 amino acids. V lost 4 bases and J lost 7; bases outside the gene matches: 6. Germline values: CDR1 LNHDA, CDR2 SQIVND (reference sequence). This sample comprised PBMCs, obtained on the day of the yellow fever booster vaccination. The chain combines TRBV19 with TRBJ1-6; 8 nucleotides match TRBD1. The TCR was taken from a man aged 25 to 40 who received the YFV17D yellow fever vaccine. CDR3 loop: CASSNQQGDNSPLHF. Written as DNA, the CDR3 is TGTGCCAGTAGTAACCAACAGGGGGACAATTCACCCCTCCACTTT. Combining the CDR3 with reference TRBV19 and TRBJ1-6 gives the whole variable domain DGGITQSPKYLFRKEGQNVTLSCEQNLNHDAMYWYRQDPGQGLRLIYYSQIVNDFQKGDIAEGYSVSREKKESFPLTVTSAQKNPTAFYLCASSNQQGDNSPLHFGNGTRLTVT.